This record covers a single TCR beta chain. The table lists this clonotype with a few counts. This receptor's antigen is unknown. Qualities for individual bases were not recorded, and no much larger clone is one base off. The cysteine opens and the phenylalanine closes a CDR3 of 12 amino acids. The entry retains the CDR3 DNA only, 36 bases that are in frame from base 1. Trimming at the junction amounts to 8 bases on V and 4 bases on J, and the germline ends lie 13 bases apart. Per the germline V gene (reference sequence), DFQATT is the CDR1 and SNEGSKA is the CDR2. This sample was taken from a study of response to subunit inactivated influenza vaccine (dated by TCRdb to the late 2010s). Background on the whole study: The study used deep quantitative T cell receptor repertoire profiling to track responses to a trivalent subunit inactivated influenza vaccine. Beyond this particular receptor, the publication reports: The authors proposed that each seasonal influenza vaccination may bring in only a limited number of new T cells.

The method behind the library was RT-PCR. TCRdb records Illumina HiSeq 2500 as the sequencer. TCRdb handled the public reads itself, with Q25 trimming in fastp and clone calling in MiXCR, and kept productive beta chains. Records with the same CDR3 protein are collapsed into one entry carrying the most frequent genes and DNA. The sample table lists about 500,000 distinct CDR3 sequences, about 15% of them with a count of one. The top ten hold 3% to 3.5% of the sample. The sequence derives from a man between 45 and 75 years old who received an inactivated influenza vaccine. Donor details come from another sample of the same person, matched by shared clones. The source was CD4+ T cells sorted from PBMCs, collected less than 30 months after vaccination. Recombination connected TRBV20-1 to TRBJ2-3, and the D gene may be TRBD1, 6 bases matching. The nucleotide sequence is given as TGCAGTCCTTCCAGGGGCTCAGATACGCAGTATTTT. It is translated as CSPSRGSDTQYF.